This is a list of T cell receptor beta chains from one sample in a study of T cell responses to AZD1222 COVID-19 vaccine. Clones were sequenced by immunoSEQ multiplex PCR, and TCRdb holds only the in-frame ones, with some missing. The sample holds around 130,000 clones, 92% seen once. Sequencing was performed on peripheral blood, taken 28 days after the second AZD1222 dose. Receptors were obtained from an adult who received the AZD1222 COVID-19 vaccine. The CDR3 runs from the conserved cysteine through the conserved F or W. The D gene is left open where the match is weak. Clone size is stated in some rows and not others, as once, few, many or a class when expanded.

v_call	j_call	d_call	clone_size	cdr3_nt	cdr3_aa
TRBV7-3	TRBJ2-2	.	.	TGTGCCAGCAGCTACCCCACCGGGGAGCTGTTTTTT	CASSYPTGELFF
TRBV12-3/TRBV12-4	TRBJ2-1	.	.	TGTGCCAGCAGTCCCTTCTACAATGAGCAGTTCTTC	CASSPFYNEQFF
TRBV24-1	TRBJ2-5	.	.	TGTGCCACCAGTGATGGGGGGACAGAGACCCAGTACTTC	CATSDGGTETQYF
TRBV30	TRBJ1-5	.	.	TGTGCCTGGAGTGTTGGCAGGGGCAATCAGCCCCAGCATTTT	CAWSVGRGNQPQHF
TRBV5-1	TRBJ1-2	.	.	TGCGCCAGCAGCTTGGGCCCAACTAACTATGGCTACACCTTC	CASSLGPTNYGYTF
TRBV7-9	TRBJ2-5	.	.	TGTGCCAGCAGCTTAGCTGGGAGCGCGGAGACCCAGTACTTC	CASSLAGSAETQYF
TRBV28	TRBJ1-5	.	.	TGTGCCAGCAGTTTAGGAGACCATGGGACGACCCAGCATTTT	CASSLGDHGTTQHF
TRBV16	TRBJ1-4	TRBD1	.	TGTGCCAGCAGCCAGAACACAGGGGATCGGGAAAAACTGTTTTTT	CASSQNTGDREKLFF
TRBV12-3/TRBV12-4	TRBJ1-1	.	.	TGTGCCAGCAAAGTTAACACTGAAGCTTTCTTT	CASKVNTEAFF
TRBV19	TRBJ2-5	TRBD1	.	TGTGCCGTCCGGGACAGGGGTCGAGAGACCCAGTACTTC	CAVRDRGRETQYF
TRBV3-1/TRBV3-2	TRBJ2-7	TRBD2	once	TGTGCCAGCAGCCAGAAGAGGGATAGCGGGGGCTCCTACGAGCAGTACTTC	CASSQKRDSGGSYEQYF
TRBV7-8	TRBJ2-6	.	.	TGTGCCAGCAGTCGACTGATTACAGCAAACTCTGGGGCCAACGTCCTGACTTTC	CASSRLITANSGANVLTF
TRBV9	TRBJ2-2	.	once	TGTGCCAGCAGCGTATTGTCGGGCACCGGGGAGCTGTTTTTT	CASSVLSGTGELFF
TRBV2	TRBJ2-7	.	.	TGTGCCAGCAGCCCTCTACAGGGCCCCTACGAGCAGTACTTC	CASSPLQGPYEQYF
TRBV12-3/TRBV12-4	TRBJ1-1	.	.	TGTGCCAGCAGTCAGGGGCCGCCTGAAGCTTTCTTT	CASSQGPPEAFF
TRBV6-2/TRBV6-3	TRBJ2-1	TRBD2	.	TGTGCCAGCAGTTATCCGGGACTAGCGGGAGGGGCTAACAATGAGCAGTTCTTC	CASSYPGLAGGANNEQFF
TRBV7-8	TRBJ2-2	.	.	TGTGCCAGCAGCCGCGAAGGGGAGCTGTTTTTT	CASSREGELFF
TRBV9	TRBJ2-2	.	once	TGTGCCAGCAGCGTAGGGGGGACGAACACCGGGGAGCTGTTTTTT	CASSVGGTNTGELFF
TRBV4-3	TRBJ2-7	TRBD2	.	TGCGCCAGCAGCCAAGTCAGACTAGCGGGGGGTCCCTACGAGCAGTACTTC	CASSQVRLAGGPYEQYF
TRBV11-2	TRBJ1-5	.	.	TGTGCCAGCAGCTTAGCAAGACAAGGAAATCAGCCCCAGCATTTT	CASSLARQGNQPQHF
TRBV14	TRBJ1-4	.	.	TGTGCCAGCAGCCAATGGGGAACTGGAACTAATGAAAAACTGTTTTTT	CASSQWGTGTNEKLFF
TRBV27	TRBJ2-2	TRBD2	.	TGTGCCAGCAACACGCGACTAGCGGGAGGGCCGGAGACCGGGGAGCTGTTTTTT	CASNTRLAGGPETGELFF
TRBV19	TRBJ2-6	.	.	TGTGCCAGCAGAAAGGGGTCTGGGGCCAACGTCCTGACTTTC	CASRKGSGANVLTF
TRBV15	TRBJ2-2	.	.	TGTGCCACCAGCAGAGGGGGAGTGACCGGGGAGCTGTTTTTT	CATSRGGVTGELFF
TRBV27	TRBJ1-3	.	.	TGTGCCAGCAGGTCCCACTCTGGAAACACCATATATTTT	CASRSHSGNTIYF
TRBV5-5	TRBJ1-2	.	.	TGTGCCAGCAGCTTGGATAGTTTGCGGGGCTACACCTTC	CASSLDSLRGYTF
TRBV10-3	TRBJ1-6	TRBD1	.	TGTGCCATCAGTGCGGGACAGGATCTGAGGGGTTCACCCCTCCACTTT	CAISAGQDLRGSPLHF
TRBV5-4	TRBJ2-7	.	.	TGTGCCAGCAGCTTGGTAGGCCGGGACTTCCCCTACGAGCAGTACTTC	CASSLVGRDFPYEQYF
TRBV19	TRBJ2-1	.	.	TGTGCCAGTATTCCCACAGGGAGGAATGAGCAGTTCTTC	CASIPTGRNEQFF
TRBV11-1	TRBJ1-6	.	.	TGTGCCAGCAGCTTGTGGCAGTATAATTCACCCCTCCACTTT	CASSLWQYNSPLHF